The 18 T cell receptor beta chains below come from one sample, sequenced in a study of CD8+CD57+ T cells in acquired aplastic anemia (dated by TCRdb to about 2018). Sequencing was carried out with an Illumina HiSeq 2000. Profiling of TCR beta VDJ combinations and CDR3 sequences used genomic DNA as the template. TCRdb redid the processing of the public reads, applying fastp at Q25 and MiXCR, and retained in-frame beta chains. CDR3 protein duplicates are merged, each entry listing the most common genes and DNA. The sample table shows about 400,000 distinct CDR3 sequences, and just under 70% are seen once. 3.5% to 4.5% of the sample is taken by the ten largest. The source material was sorted CD4+, CD8+, or CD8+CD57+ T cells (not recorded which) from PBMCs. The source is a human donor in good health, serving as a control.

V gene TRBV5-8 combines with J gene TRBJ2-7; D gene uncertain. The CDR3 is 13 residues long. In germline, CDR1 is SGHTS, CDR2 YDEGEE. The ends were cut back, 0 bases at V and 2 bases at J, with 6 bases in the middle. This CDR3 reads CASSLACAYEQYF. The CDR3 nucleotides read TGTGCCAGCAGCTTGGCCTGTGCCTACGAGCAGTACTTC.

As concerns this clonotype: Because it lacks the conserved phenylalanine or tryptophan at the end, this CDR3 is likely a read error. The chain carries TRBV6-7 and TRBJ2-7; D not certain. TRBV6-7 is assigned to the ORF class and has an uncertain function. Trimming stripped 0 bases from V and 7 bases from J, with 13 bases between. The CDR3 sequence is 14 residues long. The CDR3 nucleotides are TGTGCCAGCAGTTACTCGACACGGCGCCATGAGCAGTACTCC. As protein: CASSYSTRRHEQYS.

The V and J genes are TRBV10-3 and TRBJ2-7, with D uncertain. Trimming removed 4 bases at V and 13 bases at J, with 20 bases between. From germline, CDR1 is ENHRY and CDR2 SYGVKD. CDR3 size: 13 residues. The CDR3 DNA is TGTGCCATCAGTGCGGCGGTGAACACTGAACATTACTTC. This encodes CAISAAVNTEHYF.

The chain carries TRBV7-2 and TRBJ2-5, with D uncertain. Germline CDR1 reads SGHTA; CDR2 reads FQGNSA. CDR3 length: 14 residues. The germline V and J ends were trimmed by 6 bases and 11 bases, with 22 bases remaining between them. The CDR3 is CASSEAPASYAQYF. In DNA, the CDR3 is TGTGCCAGCAGTGAAGCGCCAGCCTCCTACGCGCAGTACTTC. The entire variable domain, with the rest obtained from reference TRBV7-2 and TRBJ2-5, is as follows: GAGVSQSPSNKVTEKGKDVELRCDPISGHTALYWYRQSLGQGLEFLIYFQGNSAPDKSGLPSDRFSAERTGGSVSTLTIQRTQQEDSAVYLCASSEAPASYAQYFGPGTRLLVL.

On this clonotype itself: The junction shows a germline mismatch at one end, possibly a read error. The chain joins TRBV7-6 to TRBJ2-1; 9 nucleotides align to TRBD2. The CDR3 consists of 12 residues. Germline CDR1 SGHVS, CDR2 FNYEAQ. CDR3 nucleotide sequence: TGTGCCAGCAGCGGGGGACTAGCCGAAAGTGTCTTC. It codes for CASSGGLAESVF.

V and J are TRBV5-4 and TRBJ2-3, with 9 bases aligning to TRBD1. The V gene end was trimmed by 2 bases and the J gene end by 7 bases; junction bases not matched to a gene: 8. Per germline, CDR1 SGHNT and CDR2 YYREEE (reference sequence). The CDR3 is made up of 15 amino acids. CDR3 sequence: CASSFGGQGIYTQYF. The CDR3 DNA is TGTGCCAGCAGCTTTGGCGGACAGGGGATATATACGCAGTATTTT.

The chain combines TRBV5-1 with TRBJ2-7, with 8 bases identical to TRBD2. Unmatched junction bases numbered 8, after V lost 4 bases and J lost 5 bases. This CDR3 comprises 14 residues. Germline V CDR1 and CDR2: SGHRS, YFSETQ. CDR3 bases: TGCGCCAGCAGCCTGGGGCGGGGGGTTAACGAGCAGTACTTC. This codes for CASSLGRGVNEQYF. Using reference TRBV5-1 and TRBJ2-7 for the parts outside the CDR3, the full variable domain is KAGVTQTPRYLIKTRGQQVTLSCSPISGHRSVSWYQQTPGQGLQFLFEYFSETQRNKGNFPGRFSGRQFSNSRSEMNVSTLELGDSALYLCASSLGRGVNEQYFGPGTRLTVT.

The chain uses TRBV7-3 and TRBJ1-1, with 10 nucleotides matching TRBD1. Trimming removed 3 bases from V and 12 bases from J; junction bases left unmatched: 10. The CDR3 totals 14 residues. Germline V gene data show CDR1 as SGHTA and CDR2 as FQGTGA. In nucleotides, the CDR3 is TGTGCCAGCAGCTTGGGACAGGGGAACTCTGGAACTTTCTTT. Protein product: CASSLGQGNSGTFF.

Note on this clonotype: Its ends do not fully match the called genes, so a read error is possible. CDR3 bases: TGTGCCAGCAGACAGGACAGCGAAACAAAGCAATTC. It specifies CASRQDSETKQF. The V and J genes are TRBV7-6 and TRBJ2-7; a possible D gene is TRBD1 (6 bases). The CDR3 has 12 amino acids. Germline lookup yields CDR1 SGHVS and CDR2 FNYEAQ.

The rearrangement joins TRBV12-3 or TRBV12-4 to TRBJ1-5, with no clear D. The length of the CDR3 is 12 residues. Trimming took 5 bases from V and 7 from J, leaving 9 bases between them. Written as DNA, the CDR3 is TGTGCCAGCAGTGTTGCTAGGCAGCCCCAGCATTTT. Translated: CASSVARQPQHF.

This clonotype has ten or more counts. The rearrangement uses TRBV7-2 and TRBJ2-6; the D gene could be TRBD1 or TRBD2 (5 bases each). With 2 bases removed from V and 0 bases from J, the gap between germline ends came to 14 bases. This CDR3 contains 18 residues. Germline loops: CDR1 SGHTA, CDR2 FQGNSA. As DNA, the CDR3 is TGTGCCAGCAGCTTATATGGGACGAGATTCTCTGGGGCCAACGTCCTGACTTTC. Amino acid sequence: CASSLYGTRFSGANVLTF. The variable domain in full, completed from reference TRBV7-2 and TRBJ2-6, reads GAGVSQSPSNKVTEKGKDVELRCDPISGHTALYWYRQSLGQGLEFLIYFQGNSAPDKSGLPSDRFSAERTGGSVSTLTIQRTQQEDSAVYLCASSLYGTRFSGANVLTFGAGSRLTVL.

CDR3 amino acids: CASSLGVATDAFF. The CDR3 DNA follows: TGTGCCAGCAGCTTGGGGGTGGCTACGGACGCTTTCTTT. The gene calls are TRBV2 and TRBJ1-1; the D gene is possibly TRBD1 (5 bases). The CDR3 loop spans 13 amino acids. The germline V gene encodes CDR1 SNHLY and CDR2 FYNNEI. V dropped 6 bases and J dropped 11 bases, with 19 bases sitting between them.

In regard to this clonotype: The CDR3 does not close with the conserved phenylalanine or tryptophan, likely indicating a read error. Because the CDR3's place on the DNA is in doubt, the DNA is left out and the CDR3 is given as listed by TCRdb. V usage is TRBV2 and J usage is TRBJ1-1; TRBD1, the table's D call, lacks a check against the DNA. From germline, CDR1 is SNHLY and CDR2 FYNNEI. Including both end residues, the CDR3 is 14 amino acids long. CDR3: CASSVGSANTVGFL.

The chain combines TRBV5-6 with TRBJ2-5; TRBD2 might be the D (5 bases). Looked up from germline, CDR1 is SGHDT and CDR2 is YYEEEE. The CDR3 totals 13 residues. The V gene lost 5 bases and the J gene lost 5 bases, with 13 bases spanning the gap. Here the CDR3 reads CASSPGVLETQYF. The CDR3, as DNA: TGTGCCAGCAGTCCCGGGGTTTTGGAGACCCAGTACTTC. The whole variable domain, remainder taken from reference TRBV5-6 and TRBJ2-5, is DAGVTQSPTHLIKTRGQQVTLRCSPKSGHDTVSWYQQALGQGPQFIFQYYEEEERQRGNFPDRFSGHQFPNYSSELNVNALLLGDSALYLCASSPGVLETQYFGPGTRLLVL.

This clonotype was counted ten times or more. The chain combines TRBV7-3 with TRBJ2-1, with TRBD2 identical over 7 bases. CDR3 size: 14 residues. Trimming at V came to 5 bases and at J to 5 bases, leaving 6 bases not matched to a gene. Germline lookup yields CDR1 SGHTA and CDR2 FQGTGA. The DNA of the CDR3 is TGTGCCAGCAGCCCGGGACTACACGACAATGAGCAGTTCTTC. It specifies CASSPGLHDNEQFF. The whole variable domain, remainder taken from reference TRBV7-3 and TRBJ2-1, is GAGVSQTPSNKVTEKGKYVELRCDPISGHTALYWYRQSLGQGPEFLIYFQGTGAADDSGLPNDRFFAVRPEGSVSTLKIQRTERGDSAVYLCASSPGLHDNEQFFGPGTRLTVL.

The chain uses TRBV25-1 and TRBJ1-1; D perhaps matches TRBD1 (6 bases). Germline values: CDR1 MGHDK, CDR2 SYGVNS. V was trimmed by 4 bases and J by 13 bases, leaving 22 bases between them. This CDR3 region has 14 residues. The CDR3 DNA reads as TGTGCCAGCAGTGTGTTGCGCGCGGGGGCTGAATATTTCTTT. It is translated as CASSVLRAGAEYFF.

The table lists this clonotype with a few counts. The chain combines TRBV12-5 with TRBJ1-2; a possible D gene is TRBD1 (5 bases). The CDR3 has 20 amino acids. The ends were cut back, 4 bases at V and 5 bases at J, with 32 bases in the middle. CDR1 is LGHNT and CDR2 is FRNRAP in the germline V gene. CDR3: CASGSEPLGRGARVLYGYTF. Written as DNA, the CDR3 is TGTGCTAGTGGTTCCGAACCGCTGGGGAGGGGCGCAAGGGTCTTATATGGCTACACCTTC.

In regard to this clonotype: Likely a read error: the CDR3 ends without its conserved phenylalanine or tryptophan. J is TRBJ1-1 and V is TRBV2, with D possibly matching TRBD1 (5 bases). There are 14 residues in the CDR3. V lost 7 bases, J lost 0 bases, and 12 bases lay in between. Germline V CDR1 and CDR2: SNHLY, FYNNEI. The CDR3 DNA sequence: TGTGCCAGCAACAGGCCCCTCATGAACACTGAAGCTTTCCTT. This gives the protein CASNRPLMNTEAFL.